These 13 T cell receptor beta chains originate from one sample sequenced in a study of CXCR3-negative and CXCR3-positive naive CD8 T cells. Libraries were UMI-labeled 5' RACE TRB cDNA. From its re-call of the 5' RACE reads, TCRdb lists each CDR3 protein once, without DNA. This repertoire includes about 56,000 distinct CDR3 sequences. Sequenced input: memory CD8+ T cells from blood. The receptors come from a human donor in good health. Some clones in this sample may be carry-over from other donors' samples.

This chain joins TRBV29-1 and TRBJ2-7; the TRBD2 assignment by TCRdb is unverifiable without DNA. The CDR3 consists of 14 residues. In germline, CDR1 is SQVTM, CDR2 ANQGSEA. The CDR3 spells CSAMSTVPGDEQYF.

This chain joins TRBV12-3 or TRBV12-4 and TRBJ1-1. This CDR3 spans 13 amino acids. The CDR3 loop reads CASRRNSNTEAFF.

This chain links TRBV12-2 with TRBJ2-1. TRBV12-2 is assigned pseudogene status. The CDR3 is 21 amino acids. This CDR3 is CASRLALTPGSLIQSYNEQFF.

The chain has TRBV6-6 and TRBJ2-7; TCRdb names TRBD1, which stays unverified in the absence of DNA. Per germline, CDR1 MNHNY and CDR2 SVGAGI (reference sequence). This CDR3 is built from 16 residues. CDR3 region: CASSTLSGGDPYEQYF.

J is TRBJ1-5 and V is TRBV20-1. The CDR3 runs 11 residues. The germline V gene encodes CDR1 DFQATT and CDR2 SNEGSKA (reference sequence). CDR3 in amino acids: CSAPYLGPQHF.

The rearrangement uses TRBV7-3 and TRBJ2-1; no DNA is available, so the TRBD2 call from TCRdb remains unchecked. The length of the CDR3 is 12 residues. The germline V gene has CDR1 SGHTA and CDR2 FQGTGA. CDR3 amino acids: CASSRGDNEQFF.

The genes are TRBV28 and TRBJ2-7; TCRdb returns TRBD1, unconfirmable since there is no DNA. Germline V gene sequence: CDR1 MDHEN, CDR2 SYDVKM. CDR3 length: 15 amino acids. The CDR3 spells CASSYRGRLTYEQYF. Based on the CDR3 plus reference TRBV28 and TRBJ2-7, the full variable domain is DVKVTQSSRYLVKRTGEKVFLECVQDMDHENMFWYRQDPGLGLRLIYFSYDVKMKEKGDIPEGYSVSREKKERFSLILESASTNQTSMYLCASSYRGRLTYEQYFGPGTRLTVT.

The J gene is TRBJ1-6, the V gene TRBV27; with no DNA, the TCRdb D assignment of TRBD1 cannot be verified. Germline CDR1 and CDR2: MNHEY and SMNVEV (reference sequence). CDR3 length: 19 residues. CDR3 residues: CASSRQLGGRGGSISPLHF.

The chain recombines TRBV12-3 or TRBV12-4 with TRBJ2-5; lacking DNA, the TRBD1 call made by TCRdb goes unchecked. CDR3 size: 13 residues. The CDR3 region is CASSKTGSETQYF.

The V gene is TRBV6-5, the J gene TRBJ2-3; the D gene TCRdb calls, TRBD2, cannot be checked with no DNA. This CDR3 comprises 15 residues. Per the germline V gene, CDR1 is MNHEY and CDR2 is SVGAGI. The CDR3 protein is CASSYLASSTDTQYF.

The chain couples TRBV25-1 to TRBJ2-7; TCRdb lists TRBD1, though no DNA is available to test this call. The length of the CDR3 is 17 residues. Germline-derived CDR1 and CDR2 are MGHDK and SYGVNS. The CDR3 protein is CASSGVPRDKFTYEQYF.

The gene calls are TRBV7-3 and TRBJ2-1; with no DNA, the TCRdb D assignment of TRBD2 cannot be verified. The CDR3 loop spans 19 amino acids. Germline V gene sequence: CDR1 SGHTA, CDR2 FQGTGA. CDR3 in amino acids: CASSLRPPGLAGGYNEQFF.

The chain joins TRBV7-2 to TRBJ2-5; checking the TCRdb D call of TRBD1 is not possible without DNA. This CDR3 has 19 amino acids. Germline-derived CDR1 and CDR2 are SGHTA and FQGNSA. This chain's CDR3 is CASSLASPGQGGVQETQYF.